This TCR beta chain was documented in a study of T cells in Graves' hyperthyroidism and ophthalmopathy. Study findings and constraints: Researchers found most expanded thyroid clonotypes above 0.001 in blood as well. Separation of ophthalmopathy from stable hyperthyroidism was achieved by a 13 V-J model.

The CDR3 is 16 residues long. Germline lookup yields CDR1 SGHVS and CDR2 FQNEAQ. V was pared by 5 bases and J by 1 base, with 9 bases of the junction left unmatched. RNA transcripts served as the template for amplifying TCR beta CDR3 regions. First-round RT-PCR with HTBI primers amplified the TCR CDR3 region. TCRdb reanalysed the multiplex PCR reads using MiXCR and keeps one entry per CDR3 protein. The sample lists 350,000 to 450,000 distinct CDR3 sequences; approximately 15% were seen once. Uncontrolled infection, other autoimmune disease, pregnancy or lactation barred patients from enrollment. A roughly 10 ml volume of fresh peripheral blood provided the PBMCs. This clonotype was detected many times. Its antigen is unidentified.

The sequence was collected from an older woman with Graves' hyperthyroidism. The sequenced sample consisted of blood. The gene calls are TRBV7-8 and TRBJ1-1; 8 bases match TRBD1. The CDR3 region is CASSLRSGTGNTEAFF. CDR3 in DNA: TGTGCCAGCAGCCTACGCTCCGGGACAGGGAACACTGAAGCTTTCTTT. Variable domain in full (rest from reference TRBV7-8 and TRBJ1-1): GAGVSQSPRYKVAKRGQDVALRCDPISGHVSLFWYQQALGQGPEFLTYFQNEAQLDKSGLPSDRFFAERPEGSVSTLKIQRTQQEDSAVYLCASSLRSGTGNTEAFFGQGTRLTVV.